This TCR beta chain was sequenced during a study of T cells in Graves' hyperthyroidism and ophthalmopathy. Study context: The initial diagnosis was the point when peripheral blood was collected, ahead of any treatment. Whole-study results and caveats: Peripheral blood also featured most of the thyroid clonotypes expanded above 0.001.

Template material for amplifying TCR beta CDR3 regions consisted of RNA transcripts. Primed by the HTBI set, a first-round RT-PCR was run on the TCR CDR3. TCRdb used MiXCR to reprocess the multiplex PCR reads, holding one entry per CDR3 protein. The sample lists 300,000 to 450,000 distinct CDR3 sequences; approximately 15% were seen once. The germline V gene encodes CDR1 SGHRS and CDR2 YFSETQ. V shed 2 bases and J shed 4 bases, with 21 bases lying between them. The CDR3 contains 17 residues. Extraction of PBMCs used 9 to 10 ml of fresh peripheral blood. This clonotype was recorded a few times. Its target is unknown.

This receptor was taken from a woman aged 25 to 39 with Graves' ophthalmopathy. The specimen sequenced was blood. The chain has TRBV5-1 and TRBJ1-1; tentatively, D is TRBD1 (5 bases). The CDR3 DNA follows: TGCGCCAGCAGCTTCAATAAGGGGCTAGGTATGAGCACTGAAGCTTTCTTT. Protein product: CASSFNKGLGMSTEAFF.